Listed below are T cell receptor beta chains from one sample, sequenced in a study of CD8+CD57+ T cells in acquired aplastic anemia. TCRdb fed the reads into MiXCR, producing one record per CDR3 protein. The sample yields 200,000 to 250,000 distinct CDR3 sequences, about 60% seen once. The sequenced sample was sorted CD4+, CD8+, or CD8+CD57+ T cells (not recorded which) from PBMCs. Receptors originate from a human donor with aplastic anemia. Each CDR3 is given with its conserved first and last residue. The D gene is left open where the match is weak. Clone size is given for some rows only: seen once, a few or many times, or a class if the clone is expanded.

J gene: TRBJ2-7
D gene: NA
clone size: few
V gene: TRBV10-3
CDR3 protein: CAISESSGAPFNEQYF
CDR3 DNA: TGTGCCATCAGTGAGTCGTCAGGGGCCCCCTTTAACGAGCAGTACTTC

J gene: TRBJ2-1
D gene: TRBD1
clone size: few
V gene: TRBV24-1
CDR3 protein: CATSDVTGGEQFF
CDR3 DNA: TGTGCCACCAGTGATGTGACAGGGGGTGAGCAGTTCTTC

J gene: TRBJ1-1
D gene: TRBD1
clone size: NA
V gene: TRBV19
CDR3 protein: CASKVGQGSTTEAFF
CDR3 DNA: TGTGCCAGTAAGGTTGGACAGGGCTCGACAACTGAAGCTTTCTTT

J gene: TRBJ2-3
D gene: NA
clone size: NA
V gene: TRBV9
CDR3 protein: CASSVGGRGGDTQYF
CDR3 DNA: TGTGCCAGCAGCGTAGGAGGTAGGGGGGGAGATACGCAGTATTTT

J gene: TRBJ2-3
D gene: TRBD1
clone size: NA
V gene: TRBV5-1
CDR3 protein: CASSSGTGDADTQYF
CDR3 DNA: TGCGCCAGCAGCTCCGGGACAGGGGATGCAGATACGCAGTATTTT

J gene: TRBJ1-3
D gene: NA
clone size: NA
V gene: TRBV7-2
CDR3 protein: CASSLARSLFSGNTIYF
CDR3 DNA: TGTGCCAGCAGCTTAGCGCGCAGCTTATTCTCTGGAAACACCATATATTTT

J gene: TRBJ2-2
D gene: NA
clone size: NA
V gene: TRBV25-1
CDR3 protein: CASVRTGELFF
CDR3 DNA: TGTGCCAGCGTTAGGACCGGGGAGCTGTTTTTT

J gene: TRBJ2-5
D gene: TRBD1
clone size: NA
V gene: TRBV7-9
CDR3 protein: CASNPVGQGAETQYF
CDR3 DNA: TGTGCCAGCAATCCAGTGGGACAGGGTGCCGAGACCCAGTACTTC

J gene: TRBJ2-7
D gene: TRBD2
clone size: once
V gene: TRBV19
CDR3 protein: CASSIGASGSYEQYF
CDR3 DNA: TGTGCCAGTAGTATTGGCGCTAGCGGGAGCTACGAGCAGTACTTC

J gene: TRBJ1-2
D gene: TRBD1
clone size: NA
V gene: TRBV12-3/TRBV12-4
CDR3 protein: CASSSSTGIGYTF
CDR3 DNA: TGTGCCAGCAGTTCCTCGACAGGGATTGGCTACACCTTC

J gene: TRBJ2-7
D gene: NA
clone size: NA
V gene: TRBV20-1
CDR3 protein: CSASQGGNEQYF
CDR3 DNA: TGCAGTGCTAGCCAGGGGGGGAACGAGCAGTACTTC

J gene: TRBJ1-5
D gene: TRBD1
clone size: once
V gene: TRBV19
CDR3 protein: CASNQGESNQPQHF
CDR3 DNA: TGTGCCAGTAACCAGGGGGAAAGCAATCAGCCCCAGCATTTT

J gene: TRBJ1-2
D gene: TRBD1
clone size: NA
V gene: TRBV19
CDR3 protein: CASSRPRQGDYGYTF
CDR3 DNA: TGTGCCAGTAGTAGACCCCGCCAGGGGGACTATGGCTACACCTTC

J gene: TRBJ1-1
D gene: NA
clone size: NA
V gene: TRBV29-1
CDR3 protein: CSVPGYRVHTEAFF
CDR3 DNA: TGCAGCGTCCCCGGGTACAGGGTACACACTGAAGCTTTCTTT

J gene: TRBJ2-1
D gene: TRBD2
clone size: NA
V gene: TRBV19
CDR3 protein: CASSIAGGPGNEQFF
CDR3 DNA: TGTGCCAGTAGTATAGCGGGGGGGCCGGGGAATGAGCAGTTCTTC

J gene: TRBJ2-5
D gene: NA
clone size: many
V gene: TRBV9
CDR3 protein: CASSVEAEEQETQYF
CDR3 DNA: TGTGCCAGCAGCGTAGAAGCGGAGGAGCAAGAGACCCAGTACTTC

J gene: TRBJ1-2
D gene: NA
clone size: NA
V gene: TRBV2
CDR3 protein: CASSEVGPFGGYTF
CDR3 DNA: TGTGCCAGCAGTGAAGTGGGGCCCTTTGGCGGCTACACCTTC

J gene: TRBJ2-5
D gene: TRBD1
clone size: few
V gene: TRBV24-1
CDR3 protein: CATSDLGQGARETQYF
CDR3 DNA: TGTGCCACCAGTGATTTGGGACAGGGGGCGAGAGAGACCCAGTACTTC

J gene: TRBJ1-2
D gene: NA
clone size: many
V gene: TRBV24-1
CDR3 protein: CATSDPTAETYGYTF
CDR3 DNA: TGTGCCACCAGTGACCCCACGGCGGAGACCTATGGCTACACCTTC

J gene: TRBJ1-4
D gene: NA
clone size: once
V gene: TRBV7-3
CDR3 protein: CASSSRNEKLFF
CDR3 DNA: TGTGCCAGCAGCTCTCGAAATGAAAAACTGTTTTTT

J gene: TRBJ2-5
D gene: NA
clone size: NA
V gene: TRBV19
CDR3 protein: CASSLLGDQETQYF
CDR3 DNA: TGTGCCAGTAGTCTCCTGGGCGACCAAGAGACCCAGTACTTC

J gene: TRBJ1-1
D gene: NA
clone size: NA
V gene: TRBV19
CDR3 protein: CASVRVRGTEAFF
CDR3 DNA: TGTGCCAGTGTCAGGGTTAGGGGCACTGAAGCTTTCTTT

J gene: TRBJ1-2
D gene: TRBD1
clone size: NA
V gene: TRBV2
CDR3 protein: CASSEGQAVGGYTF
CDR3 DNA: TGTGCCAGCAGTGAGGGACAGGCCGTGGGAGGCTACACCTTC

J gene: TRBJ1-2
D gene: NA
clone size: NA
V gene: TRBV7-9
CDR3 protein: CASSLALGLTAF
CDR3 DNA: TGTGCCAGCAGCTTAGCGCTTGGTTTGACAGCCTTC

J gene: TRBJ1-5
D gene: NA
clone size: few
V gene: TRBV2
CDR3 protein: CASRDVSNQPQHF
CDR3 DNA: TGTGCCAGCCGGGACGTTAGCAATCAGCCCCAGCATTTT

J gene: TRBJ1-1
D gene: NA
clone size: once
V gene: TRBV20-1
CDR3 protein: CSARQMTVYPEAFF
CDR3 DNA: TGCAGTGCTAGACAGATGACAGTGTACCCTGAAGCTTTCTTT

J gene: TRBJ2-3
D gene: NA
clone size: NA
V gene: TRBV24-1
CDR3 protein: CATSEADRPDTQYF
CDR3 DNA: TGTGCCACCAGTGAAGCCGACAGACCAGATACGCAGTATTTT

J gene: TRBJ1-5
D gene: NA
clone size: NA
V gene: TRBV7-8
CDR3 protein: CASSSGLSNQPQHF
CDR3 DNA: TGTGCCAGCAGCTCCGGACTCAGCAATCAGCCCCAGCATTTT

J gene: TRBJ2-5
D gene: NA
clone size: NA
V gene: TRBV29-1
CDR3 protein: CSGVGLQETQYF
CDR3 DNA: TGCAGCGGTGTAGGGCTTCAAGAGACCCAGTACTTC

J gene: TRBJ1-5
D gene: TRBD1
clone size: many
V gene: TRBV12-3/TRBV12-4
CDR3 protein: CASRVGGLNQPQHF
CDR3 DNA: TGTGCCAGCAGGGTAGGGGGCCTAAATCAGCCCCAGCATTTT

J gene: TRBJ2-2
D gene: NA
clone size: NA
V gene: TRBV10-3
CDR3 protein: CAIALGSTNTGELFF
CDR3 DNA: TGTGCCATCGCCTTAGGGTCCACGAACACCGGGGAGCTGTTTTTT

J gene: TRBJ2-7
D gene: TRBD2
clone size: NA
V gene: TRBV5-5
CDR3 protein: CASSFLAGAYEQYF
CDR3 DNA: TGTGCCAGCAGCTTCTTAGCGGGGGCCTACGAGCAGTACTTC

J gene: TRBJ2-5
D gene: NA
clone size: NA
V gene: TRBV7-2
CDR3 protein: CASSSYELGGRETQYF
CDR3 DNA: TGTGCCAGCAGCTCCTACGAATTGGGGGGCCGAGAGACCCAGTACTTC

J gene: TRBJ1-6
D gene: NA
clone size: few
V gene: TRBV20-1
CDR3 protein: CSARDRLSPLHF
CDR3 DNA: TGCAGTGCTAGAGATAGGCTTTCACCCCTCCACTTT

J gene: TRBJ2-7
D gene: NA
clone size: NA
V gene: TRBV20-1
CDR3 protein: CSARPGLSYEQYF
CDR3 DNA: TGCAGTGCTAGACCGGGGCTGAGCTACGAGCAGTACTTC

J gene: TRBJ1-6
D gene: NA
clone size: NA
V gene: TRBV2
CDR3 protein: CASSDGSRYNSPLHF
CDR3 DNA: TGTGCCAGCAGTGATGGGAGTCGGTATAATTCACCCCTCCACTTT

J gene: TRBJ1-5
D gene: NA
clone size: many
V gene: TRBV6-1
CDR3 protein: CASRENQPQHF
CDR3 DNA: TGTGCCAGCAGGGAGAATCAGCCCCAGCATTTT

J gene: TRBJ2-7
D gene: TRBD1
clone size: NA
V gene: TRBV15
CDR3 protein: CATRERDREYYEQYF
CDR3 DNA: TGTGCCACCCGGGAGAGGGACAGGGAGTACTACGAGCAGTACTTC

J gene: TRBJ2-7
D gene: TRBD2
clone size: NA
V gene: TRBV7-2
CDR3 protein: CASSGGERTSGTYEQYF
CDR3 DNA: TGTGCCAGCAGCGGAGGGGAGCGGACTAGCGGGACCTACGAGCAGTACTTC

J gene: TRBJ2-3
D gene: NA
clone size: NA
V gene: TRBV2
CDR3 protein: CASGQLAPSTDTQYF
CDR3 DNA: TGTGCCAGCGGACAACTAGCACCAAGCACAGATACGCAGTATTTT

J gene: TRBJ1-1
D gene: TRBD1
clone size: few
V gene: TRBV24-1
CDR3 protein: CATSVARQGRTEAFF
CDR3 DNA: TGTGCCACCAGTGTTGCCAGACAGGGAAGGACTGAAGCTTTCTTT

J gene: TRBJ2-1
D gene: NA
clone size: NA
V gene: TRBV29-1
CDR3 protein: CSVDLEGQGNEQFF
CDR3 DNA: TGCAGCGTTGACTTAGAGGGCCAAGGGAATGAGCAGTTCTTC

J gene: TRBJ1-1
D gene: NA
clone size: NA
V gene: TRBV9
CDR3 protein: CASSVGQGRNTEAFF
CDR3 DNA: TGTGCCAGCAGCGTAGGGCAGGGACGTAACACTGAAGCTTTCTTT

J gene: TRBJ2-7
D gene: TRBD1
clone size: few
V gene: TRBV5-5
CDR3 protein: CASKRTGGALEEQYF
CDR3 DNA: TGTGCCAGCAAAAGGACAGGGGGCGCGTTAGAAGAGCAGTACTTC

J gene: TRBJ1-1
D gene: NA
clone size: NA
V gene: TRBV20-1
CDR3 protein: CSAFRTANTEAFF
CDR3 DNA: TGCAGTGCTTTCCGGACGGCGAACACTGAAGCTTTCTTT

J gene: TRBJ2-3
D gene: NA
clone size: NA
V gene: TRBV29-1
CDR3 protein: CSVGPLYDITDTQYF
CDR3 DNA: TGCAGCGTTGGCCCCCTCTATGACATCACAGATACGCAGTATTTT

J gene: TRBJ2-5
D gene: NA
clone size: NA
V gene: TRBV29-1
CDR3 protein: CSAIGYQETQYF
CDR3 DNA: TGCAGCGCTATAGGATACCAAGAGACCCAGTACTTC